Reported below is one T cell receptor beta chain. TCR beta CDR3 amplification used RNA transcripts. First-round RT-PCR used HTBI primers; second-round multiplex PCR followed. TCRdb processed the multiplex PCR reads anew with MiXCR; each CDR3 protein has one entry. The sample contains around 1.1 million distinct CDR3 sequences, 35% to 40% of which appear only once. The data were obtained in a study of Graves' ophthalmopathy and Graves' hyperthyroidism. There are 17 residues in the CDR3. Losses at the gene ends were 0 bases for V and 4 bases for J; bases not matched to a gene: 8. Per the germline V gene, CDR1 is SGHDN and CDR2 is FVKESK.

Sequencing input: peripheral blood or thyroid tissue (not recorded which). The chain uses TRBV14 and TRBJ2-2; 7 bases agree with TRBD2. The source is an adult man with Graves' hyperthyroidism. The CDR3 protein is CASSQDRAGTITGELFF. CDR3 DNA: TGTGCCAGCAGCCAAGATAGAGCGGGGACCATCACCGGGGAGCTGTTTTTT.